The clone carrying this T cell receptor (beta chain) showed up many times. Original data processing: Amplifying reference gene primers gave estimates of nucleated cell counts. This table comes from immunoSEQ multiplex PCR, and its TCRdb copy is limited to in-frame clones, with some not included. V and J calls and clone size are as listed in that table; D and trimming were resolved from the DNA. The table lists a few hundred thousand clones, over 75% of them singletons, with roughly 10% in the top ten. These data originate in a study of blood T cell repertoires in COVID-19. The CDR3 runs 17 residues. The germline V gene encodes CDR1 SGHTA and CDR2 FQGTGA. With V trimmed by 5 bases and J by 1 base, 5 bases remained unmatched.

The sequenced material came from peripheral blood. This chain uses TRBV7-3 with TRBJ2-2, with 12 bases fitting TRBD2. This receptor was taken from a woman in her 70s with COVID-19, enrolled during active disease. The CDR3 is CASSIQGLAGNTGELFF. CDR3 sequence (DNA): TGTGCCAGCAGCATCCAGGGACTAGCGGGGAACACCGGGGAGCTGTTTTTT.